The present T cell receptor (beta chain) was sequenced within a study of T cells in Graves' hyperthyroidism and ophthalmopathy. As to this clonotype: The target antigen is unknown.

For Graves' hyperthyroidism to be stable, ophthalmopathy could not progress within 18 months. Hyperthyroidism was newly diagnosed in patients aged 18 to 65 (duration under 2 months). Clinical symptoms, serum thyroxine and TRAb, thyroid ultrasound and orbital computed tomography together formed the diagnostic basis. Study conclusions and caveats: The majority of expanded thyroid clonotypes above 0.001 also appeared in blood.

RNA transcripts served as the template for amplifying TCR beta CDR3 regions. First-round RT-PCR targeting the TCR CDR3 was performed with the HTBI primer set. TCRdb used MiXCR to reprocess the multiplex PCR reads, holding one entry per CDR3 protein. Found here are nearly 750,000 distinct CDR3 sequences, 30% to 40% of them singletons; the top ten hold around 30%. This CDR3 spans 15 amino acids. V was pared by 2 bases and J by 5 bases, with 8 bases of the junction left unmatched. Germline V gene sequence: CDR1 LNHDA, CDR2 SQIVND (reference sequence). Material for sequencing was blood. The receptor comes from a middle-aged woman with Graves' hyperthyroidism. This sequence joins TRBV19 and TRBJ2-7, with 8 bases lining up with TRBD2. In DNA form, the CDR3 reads TGTGCCAGTAGTATATATGGAAGCGGGAGCAACGAGCAGTACTTC. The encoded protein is CASSIYGSGSNEQYF.